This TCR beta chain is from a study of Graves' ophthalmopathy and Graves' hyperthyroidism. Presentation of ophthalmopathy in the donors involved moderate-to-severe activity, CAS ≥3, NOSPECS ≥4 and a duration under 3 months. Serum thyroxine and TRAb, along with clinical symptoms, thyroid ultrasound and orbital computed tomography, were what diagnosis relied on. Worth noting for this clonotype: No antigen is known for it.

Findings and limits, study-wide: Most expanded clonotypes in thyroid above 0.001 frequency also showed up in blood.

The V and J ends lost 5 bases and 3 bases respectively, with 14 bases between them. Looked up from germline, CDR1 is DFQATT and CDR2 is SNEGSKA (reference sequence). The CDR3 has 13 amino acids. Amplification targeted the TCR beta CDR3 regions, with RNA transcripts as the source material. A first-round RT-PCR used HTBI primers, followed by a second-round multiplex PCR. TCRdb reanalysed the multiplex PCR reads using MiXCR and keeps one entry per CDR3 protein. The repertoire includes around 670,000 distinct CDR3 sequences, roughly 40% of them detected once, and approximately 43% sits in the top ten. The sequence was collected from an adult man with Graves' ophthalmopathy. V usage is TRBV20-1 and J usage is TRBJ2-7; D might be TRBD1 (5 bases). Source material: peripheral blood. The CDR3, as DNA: TGCAGTGCTGCAGGGAATTTGGACTACGAGCAGTACTTC. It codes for CSAAGNLDYEQYF.